The clone carrying this T cell receptor (beta chain) appeared a few times. TCRdb used MiXCR to reprocess the RT-PCR reads, holding one entry per CDR3 protein. Among about 300,000 distinct CDR3 sequences, less than 25% were seen once, and the ten largest hold 10%. The data stem from a study of response to subunit inactivated influenza vaccine. The V and J ends lost 0 bases and 6 bases respectively, with 11 bases between them. The CDR3 sequence is 14 residues long. Germline V gene sequence: CDR1 LGHDT, CDR2 YNNKEL (reference sequence). The input for sequencing was PBMCs from blood, taken 21 months after vaccination. The chain uses TRBV3-1 and TRBJ1-2, with D unclear. This receptor was obtained from a man aged 50-75 years who received an inactivated influenza vaccine. The CDR3 loop is CASSQEVKSHGYTF. CDR3 DNA sequence: TGTGCCAGCAGCCAAGAGGTCAAAAGCCATGGCTACACCTTC.